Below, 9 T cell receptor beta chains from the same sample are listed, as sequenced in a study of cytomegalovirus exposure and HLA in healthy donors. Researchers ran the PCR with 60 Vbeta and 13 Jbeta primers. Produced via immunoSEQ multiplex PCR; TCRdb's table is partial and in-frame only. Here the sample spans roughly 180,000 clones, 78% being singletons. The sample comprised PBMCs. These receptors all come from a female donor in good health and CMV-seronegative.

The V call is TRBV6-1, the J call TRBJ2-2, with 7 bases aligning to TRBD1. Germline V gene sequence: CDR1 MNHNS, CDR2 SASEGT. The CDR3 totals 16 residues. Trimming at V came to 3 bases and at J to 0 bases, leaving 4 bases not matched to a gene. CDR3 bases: TGTGCCAGCAGTGAGAGGGGGCTGCCGAACACCGGGGAGCTGTTTTTT. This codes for CASSERGLPNTGELFF.

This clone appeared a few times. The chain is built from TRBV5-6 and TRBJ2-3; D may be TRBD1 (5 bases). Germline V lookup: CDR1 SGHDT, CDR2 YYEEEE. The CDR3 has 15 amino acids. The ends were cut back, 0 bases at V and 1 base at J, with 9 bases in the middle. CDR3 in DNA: TGTGCCAGCAGCTTGGGGGTAGGGGGCACAGATACGCAGTATTTT. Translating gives CASSLGVGGTDTQYF.

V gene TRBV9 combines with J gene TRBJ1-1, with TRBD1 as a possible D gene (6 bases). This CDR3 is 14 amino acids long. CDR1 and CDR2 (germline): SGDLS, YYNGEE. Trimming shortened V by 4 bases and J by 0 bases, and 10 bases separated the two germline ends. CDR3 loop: CASSKGQLNTEAFF. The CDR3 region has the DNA TGTGCCAGCAGCAAAGGACAGTTGAACACTGAAGCTTTCTTT.

Written as DNA, the CDR3 is TGTGCCAGCAGCGTAGGCGGGTTCCCCTACGAGCAGTACTTC. Residues: CASSVGGFPYEQYF. The chain uses TRBV9 and TRBJ2-7; tentative D call: TRBD2 (5 bases). Deletions cut 0 bases from V and 2 bases from J, with 9 bases between. The CDR3 runs 14 residues. Germline V gene sequence: CDR1 SGDLS, CDR2 YYNGEE.

CDR3: CASSPGTSGGYYTDTQYF. For the CDR3, the DNA is TGTGCCAGCAGCCCAGGGACTAGCGGGGGGTATTACACAGATACGCAGTATTTT. The gene calls are TRBV7-8 and TRBJ2-3, with 15 nucleotides matching TRBD2. V lost 5 bases and J lost 2; bases outside the gene matches: 8. Per the germline V gene, CDR1 is SGHVS and CDR2 is FQNEAQ. There are 18 residues in the CDR3.

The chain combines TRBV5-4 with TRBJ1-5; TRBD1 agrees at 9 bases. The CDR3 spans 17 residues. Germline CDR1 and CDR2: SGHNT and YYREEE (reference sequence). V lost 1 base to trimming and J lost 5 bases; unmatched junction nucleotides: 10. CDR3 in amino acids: CASSLSTGTGKDQPQHF. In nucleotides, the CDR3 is TGTGCCAGCAGCTTGTCCACTGGGACAGGGAAAGATCAGCCCCAGCATTTT.

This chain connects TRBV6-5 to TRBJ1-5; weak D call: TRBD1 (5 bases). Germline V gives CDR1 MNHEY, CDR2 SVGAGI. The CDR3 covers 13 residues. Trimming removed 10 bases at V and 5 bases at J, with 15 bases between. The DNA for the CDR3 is TGTGCCACGGCAGGAAGGGGTTATCAGCCCCAGCATTTT. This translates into CATAGRGYQPQHF.

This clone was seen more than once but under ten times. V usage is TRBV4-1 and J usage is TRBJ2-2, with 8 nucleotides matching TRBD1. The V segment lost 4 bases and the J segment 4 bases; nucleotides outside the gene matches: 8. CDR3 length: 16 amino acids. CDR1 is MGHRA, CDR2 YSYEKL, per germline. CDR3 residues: CASSLTGTGVTGELFF. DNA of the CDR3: TGCGCCAGCAGCCTCACCGGGACAGGAGTCACCGGGGAGCTGTTTTTT.

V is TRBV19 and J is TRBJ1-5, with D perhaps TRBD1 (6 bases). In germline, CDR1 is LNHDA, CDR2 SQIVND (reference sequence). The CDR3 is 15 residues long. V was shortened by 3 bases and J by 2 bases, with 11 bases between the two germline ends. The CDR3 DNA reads TGTGCCAGTAGTATTTCTAACAGGGGCAATCAGCCCCAGCATTTT. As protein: CASSISNRGNQPQHF.